These T cell receptor beta chains were read from a single sample in a study of immune heterogeneity within non-small cell lung tumors. From the multiplex PCR reads, TCRdb called clonotypes with MiXCR, one entry per CDR3 protein. The repertoire has about 15,000 distinct CDR3 sequences, 30% of them found once; the top ten carry about 15%. The sequenced material came from lung tumor tissue. The receptor set was obtained from a woman in her forties or fifties with non-small cell lung cancer. Both conserved end residues are part of each CDR3. The order of the fields is D gene, clone size, J gene, V gene, CDR3 protein, CDR3 DNA. D genes are given only for firm matches. Where a row states a size, it is once, few, many or the class of an expanded clone; other rows omit it.

TRBD1	.	TRBJ1-2	TRBV6-1	CASSRGQAYGYTF	TGTGCCAGCAGCCGGGGACAGGCCTATGGCTACACCTTC
.	.	TRBJ1-6	TRBV30	CAWSRGGLHF	TGTGCCTGGAGCAGGGGCGGCCTCCACTTT
.	medium-sized	TRBJ2-3	TRBV5-1	CATPQTDTQYF	TGCGCCACACCTCAAACAGATACGCAGTATTTT
TRBD1	many	TRBJ2-1	TRBV3-1	CASSQELGQGVNEQFF	TGTGCCAGCAGCCAAGAACTCGGACAGGGAGTCAATGAGCAGTTCTTC
TRBD1	.	TRBJ1-2	TRBV27	CASSFRGSNYGYTF	TGTGCCAGCAGTTTCAGGGGGTCTAACTATGGCTACACCTTC
.	.	TRBJ1-1	TRBV12-3/TRBV12-4	CASSTGLNTEAFF	TGTGCCAGCAGTACAGGGTTGAACACTGAAGCTTTCTTT
.	.	TRBJ2-7	TRBV11-2	CASSLRGRRDLSYEQYF	TGTGCCAGCAGCTTAAGAGGGAGACGGGACCTCTCCTACGAGCAGTACTTC
.	.	TRBJ2-7	TRBV18	CASSPRGPYEQYF	TGTGCCAGCTCACCGCGGGGCCCCTACGAGCAGTACTTC
.	.	TRBJ1-3	TRBV6-2/TRBV6-3	CASSSPPPGSGDGLTGNTIYF	TGTGCCAGCAGTTCCCCCCCCCCGGGAAGCGGGGACGGCCTGACCGGAAACACCATATATTTT
TRBD2	many	TRBJ2-3	TRBV7-9	CASSLGVTSGDTDTQYF	TGTGCCAGCAGCTTAGGGGTGACTAGCGGGGACACAGATACGCAGTATTTT
.	.	TRBJ2-5	TRBV28	CASSLLLETQYF	TGTGCCAGCAGTTTGTTGCTAGAGACCCAGTACTTC
.	few	TRBJ2-5	TRBV4-1	CAGSQLLFQETQYF	TGCGCCGGCAGCCAACTCCTATTTCAAGAGACCCAGTACTTC
TRBD1	many	TRBJ1-6	TRBV9	CASSVGDRVSPLHF	TGTGCCAGCAGCGTAGGGGACAGGGTTTCACCCCTCCACTTT
TRBD1	.	TRBJ2-3	TRBV24-1	CATSVGQGTDTQYF	TGTGCCACCAGTGTTGGACAGGGCACAGATACGCAGTATTTT
TRBD2	few	TRBJ2-1	TRBV3-1	CASTQWAAGAENEQFF	TGTGCCAGCACCCAATGGGCGGCGGGAGCGGAAAATGAGCAGTTCTTC
TRBD1	.	TRBJ1-5	TRBV10-3	CAIGTGDSNQPQHF	TGTGCCATCGGGACAGGGGATAGCAATCAGCCCCAGCATTTT
.	many	TRBJ1-1	TRBV20-1	CSARRGDGKAFF	TGCAGTGCTAGGAGGGGGGACGGAAAAGCTTTCTTT
TRBD1	many	TRBJ1-1	TRBV2	CASSGDRGANTEAFF	TGTGCCAGCAGTGGGGACAGGGGGGCGAACACTGAAGCTTTCTTT
.	few	TRBJ1-6	TRBV28	CASSRVPSPLHF	TGTGCCAGCAGTAGGGTCCCCTCACCCCTCCACTTT
.	medium-sized	TRBJ2-7	TRBV12-5	CASGSGFYEQYF	TGTGCTAGTGGATCCGGCTTCTACGAGCAGTACTTC
.	.	TRBJ1-1	TRBV29-1	CSVEEAGPNEAFF	TGCAGCGTTGAAGAGGCAGGACCAAACGAAGCTTTCTTT
.	.	TRBJ2-7	TRBV10-2	CSSSERLIYEQYF	TGCTCCAGCAGTGAGAGACTTATCTACGAGCAGTACTTC
.	medium-sized	TRBJ1-5	TRBV19	CASSIYLRELREPQHF	TGTGCCAGTAGTATTTACCTCAGGGAACTAAGGGAGCCCCAGCATTTT
TRBD2	once	TRBJ2-5	TRBV30	CAWSLAATPTQYF	TGTGCCTGGAGTCTAGCGGCCACCCCGACCCAGTACTTC
TRBD2	many	TRBJ2-1	TRBV5-1	CASSFIAGLHNEQFF	TGCGCCAGCAGCTTTATAGCGGGACTACACAATGAGCAGTTCTTC
.	few	TRBJ1-1	TRBV28	CASSLTGKGNTEAFF	TGTGCCAGCAGTTTAACAGGGAAAGGGAACACTGAAGCTTTCTTT